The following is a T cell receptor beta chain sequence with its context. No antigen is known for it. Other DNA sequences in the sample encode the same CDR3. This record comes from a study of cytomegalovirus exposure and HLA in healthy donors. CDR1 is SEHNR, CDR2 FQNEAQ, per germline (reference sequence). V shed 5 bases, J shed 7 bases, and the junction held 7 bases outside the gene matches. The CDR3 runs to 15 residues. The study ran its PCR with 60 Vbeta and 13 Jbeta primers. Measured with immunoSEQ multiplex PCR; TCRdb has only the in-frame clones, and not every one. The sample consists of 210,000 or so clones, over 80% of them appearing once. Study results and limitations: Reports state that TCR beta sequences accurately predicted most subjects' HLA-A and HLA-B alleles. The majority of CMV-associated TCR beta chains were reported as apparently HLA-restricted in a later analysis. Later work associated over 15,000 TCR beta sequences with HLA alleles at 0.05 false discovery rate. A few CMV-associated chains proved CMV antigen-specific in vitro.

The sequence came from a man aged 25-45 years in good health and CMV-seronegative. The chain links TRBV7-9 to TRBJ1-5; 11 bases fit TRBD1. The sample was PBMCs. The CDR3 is CASSRTGGGRQPQHF. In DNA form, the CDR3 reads TGTGCCAGCAGCCGGACAGGGGGCGGCAGGCAGCCCCAGCATTTT.